The 8 T cell receptor beta chains below all came from one sample that was sequenced in a study of beta chain features in type 1 diabetes. What was sequenced were expressed TCRB transcripts, since all of the isolated RNA had been reverse transcribed. Produced via immunoSEQ multiplex PCR; TCRdb's table is partial and in-frame only. The sample has some 500,000 clones; roughly 11% are singletons. Specimen: naive CD4+ T cells from blood. These receptors were collected from a young woman in good health.

The chain uses TRBV18 and TRBJ2-3; D remains ambiguous. CDR3 size: 13 residues. V was trimmed by 2 bases and J by 6 bases, leaving 9 bases between them. Germline lookup yields CDR1 KGHSH and CDR2 LQKENI. CDR3 DNA sequence: TGTGCCAGCTCACCAATCGATTATGATACGCAGTATTTT. Its protein is CASSPIDYDTQYF.

The CDR3 spells CASSSQGATGQPQHF. The CDR3 region has the DNA TGTGCCAGCAGCTCACAGGGGGCGACGGGTCAGCCCCAGCATTTT. This chain links TRBV7-2 with TRBJ1-5; 9 bases line up with TRBD1. CDR3 length equals 15 residues. V trimming: 4 bases; J trimming: 6 bases; junction bases outside the gene matches: 7. CDR1 is SGHTA and CDR2 is FQGNSA in the germline V gene.

The chain links TRBV7-9 to TRBJ1-1; 7 nucleotides match TRBD1. V dropped 4 bases and J dropped 1; count of bases not matched to a gene: 0. Germline CDR1 and CDR2: SEHNR and FQNEAQ (reference sequence). This CDR3 is built from 13 residues. The CDR3 DNA reads TGTGCCAGCAGCTACAGGGGGAACACTGAAGCTTTCTTT. The encoded protein is CASSYRGNTEAFF.

This rearrangement joins TRBV7-2 to TRBJ2-1; 7 nucleotides agree with TRBD1. V lost 5 bases and J lost 9; bases outside the gene matches: 10. Per germline, CDR1 SGHTA and CDR2 FQGNSA. There are 14 residues in the CDR3. CDR3 in amino acids: CASSARQGIIEQFF. The CDR3 DNA reads as TGTGCCAGCAGCGCCCGACAGGGAATTATTGAGCAGTTCTTC.

V and J are TRBV7-9 and TRBJ1-1, with D unclear. Trimming took 2 bases from V and 2 from J, leaving 12 bases between them. The CDR3 runs 15 residues. Germline CDR1 SEHNR, CDR2 FQNEAQ (reference sequence). The CDR3 DNA sequence: TGTGCCAGCAGCTTATTCTCGGTAGGAAACACTGAAGCTTTCTTT. It yields the protein CASSLFSVGNTEAFF. The variable domain in full, completed from reference TRBV7-9 and TRBJ1-1, reads DTGVSQNPRHKITKRGQNVTFRCDPISEHNRLYWYRQTLGQGPEFLTYFQNEAQLEKSRLLSDRFSAERPKGSFSTLEIQRTEQGDSAMYLCASSLFSVGNTEAFFGQGTRLTVV.

CDR3: CASRAPGTGGNEQFF. In DNA, the CDR3 is TGTGCCAGCAGAGCTCCCGGGACAGGGGGCAATGAGCAGTTCTTC. The chain links TRBV11-2 to TRBJ2-1; 11 nucleotides match TRBD1. Trimming removed 6 bases from V and 6 bases from J; junction bases left unmatched: 7. Germline CDR1 reads SGHAT; CDR2 reads FQNNGV. The CDR3 runs 15 residues.

This chain joins TRBV9 and TRBJ2-5; TRBD1 matches at 8 bases. The junction had 9 bases not matched to a gene; V was cut back by 1 base and J by 4 bases. This CDR3 contains 16 residues. From germline, CDR1 is SGDLS and CDR2 YYNGEE. Here the CDR3 reads CASSVFSIRGRETQYF. The DNA for the CDR3 is TGTGCCAGCAGCGTATTTTCGATCAGGGGGCGAGAGACCCAGTACTTC.

The chain links TRBV5-1 to TRBJ2-3; no clear D gene. CDR1 is SGHRS and CDR2 is YFSETQ in the germline V gene. CDR3 length equals 14 residues. Trimming took 4 bases from V and 2 from J, leaving 11 bases between them. The CDR3: CASSIGRHTDTQYF. The CDR3 nucleotides are TGCGCCAGCAGCATCGGACGGCACACAGATACGCAGTATTTT. The whole variable domain, remainder taken from reference TRBV5-1 and TRBJ2-3, is KAGVTQTPRYLIKTRGQQVTLSCSPISGHRSVSWYQQTPGQGLQFLFEYFSETQRNKGNFPGRFSGRQFSNSRSEMNVSTLELGDSALYLCASSIGRHTDTQYFGPGTRLTVL.